This TCR beta chain derives from a study of Ad26.COV2.S vaccination and SARS-CoV-2 variants (dated by TCRdb to 2020 to 2023). With respect to the entire study: Donors in the vaccine arm were drawn from COV1001, a phase I-IIa trial of Ad26.COV2.S in healthy adults that was multicentre, randomized, double-blind and placebo-controlled. Ad26.COV2.S was administered intramuscularly at 5 x 10^10 or 1 x 10^11 viral particles, either as a single shot or as two shots given 56 days apart. Sequencing of the TCRbeta repertoire served to evaluate the specificity and breadth of SARS-CoV-2-reactive T cell receptors following Ad26.COV2.S vaccination. The TCR-sequenced set comprised approximately 32 samples: around 20 Ad26.COV2.S vaccine recipients, 5 placebo recipients and 8 SARS-CoV-2 convalescent individuals. Participants in the trial were split at random into five groups of five each, receiving low-dose or high-dose Ad26.COV2.S once or twice, or else placebo on both occasions. Investigators did not know the trial group allocation while performing experiments and assessing outcomes. What the study reported, not specific to this receptor: After vaccination, spike-specific CD8+ and CD4+ T cell responses were reported to show substantial breadth. Vaccine and placebo recipients had comparable non-spike TCR breadth, which fits with the vaccine containing only spike. Compared with placebo recipients, Ad26.COV2.S recipients showed higher spike-specific TCR breadth (P = 0.0014). The study lacked the statistical power to compare responses across vaccine doses or regimens. According to the authors, total T cell responses may have been underestimated by the TCR breadth and depth analyses.

V is pruned by 6 bases and J by 4 bases, leaving 11 bases of the junction without a gene match. Reading from cysteine to phenylalanine, the CDR3 counts 16 amino acids. CDR3 DNA is the only sequence kept; it has 48 bases, read in frame from the first base. The germline V gene (reference sequence) provides CDR1 MNHEY and CDR2 SMNVEV. Notes on this clone: The specificity of this receptor is unknown. Per-nucleotide qualities are absent, and no much larger clonotype sits a single base away.

Sample treatment or condition, as interpreted from the label and publication: some 19 received Ad26.COV2.S at low or high dose, single or two shots; about 5 received placebo; per-sample allocation not given. Repertoires of vaccine and placebo recipients were sequenced from samples taken on day 63 after the first injection. Cohort 1b enrolled about two dozen adults aged 18-55 years at a single site in Boston, USA, between 29 July and 7 August 2020. Ad26.COV2.S was a replication-incompetent adenovirus type 26 vector that expressed a prefusion-stabilized SARS-CoV-2 spike protein derived from the original Wuhan strain. The immunoSEQ Assay was used to sequence TCRbeta CDR3 regions. After extraction, genomic DNA underwent amplification by bias-controlled multiplex PCR, followed by high-throughput sequencing. Turning to the authors' computational methods: To quantify the absolute abundance of every unique TCRbeta CDR3 region, sequences were collapsed and filtered. Usable DNA was measured by amplifying reference genes present in all nucleated cells, and TCRbeta template counts were normalized to that usable DNA to estimate T cell fraction. Repertoire TCRs were annotated as SARS-CoV-2-specific when V gene, CDR3 amino acid sequence and J gene were exactly matched to a known reactive TCR set. The reference SARS-CoV-2 TCR set was derived from MIRA and filtered for enrichment in COVID-19-positive ImmuneCODE repertoires, a step that removed public or cross-reactive TCRs. Using the MIRA antigens, annotated TCRs were further analysed by specific ORF or by position within an ORF. Depth was the summed frequency of annotated unique rearrangements, while breadth was defined as annotated unique rearrangements over total unique productive rearrangements. Two-sided Wilcoxon rank-sum tests were used to compare TCR breadth between groups. TCRdb retrieved this table from immuneACCESS and kept in-frame rearrangements only. Not all clones are present; in checked studies, unresolved V genes account for under half, and no reason is known for the remainder. The DNA was the basis for D and trimming; V, J and clone size are from that table. The sample contains fewer than 500,000 clones, over 75% of them found a single time. The top ten hold 9% to 15% of the sample.

This chain is built from TRBV27 and TRBJ2-7, and 11 junction bases match TRBD1. The sequenced sample was peripheral blood, obtained in a trial of Ad26.COV2.S vaccine versus placebo. This clonotype originated in a person aged 18-60 years who received the Ad26.COV2.S COVID-19 vaccine or a placebo. The DNA sequence is given as TGTGCCAGCAGGCCGATGGGACAGGGGGTGGGGTACGAGCAGTACTTC. This gives the protein CASRPMGQGVGYEQYF.